The 21 T cell receptor beta chains reported below all come from one sample, sequenced in a study of T cells in tuberculosis. TCRdb keeps only in-frame clones here, not all; method: immunoSEQ multiplex PCR. The data hold 37,000 or so clones, with 85% to 95% observed a single time. Sequencing was done on a sample of PBMCs. The source is a donor between 5 and 29 years old with latent tuberculosis or without tuberculosis infection. Some clones in this sample may be carry-over from other donors' samples.

CDR3 residues: CASSPNSWGPPAEQYF. CDR3 nucleotide sequence: TGTGCCAGCAGCCCAAACAGCTGGGGCCCACCAGCCGAGCAGTACTTC. The chain links TRBV7-9 to TRBJ2-7; D is perhaps TRBD1 (5 bases). The ends were cut back, 5 bases at V and 6 bases at J, with 23 bases in the middle. The germline V gene encodes CDR1 SEHNR and CDR2 FQNEAQ (reference sequence). There are 16 residues in the CDR3. Drawing the rest from reference TRBV7-9 and TRBJ2-7, the complete variable domain is DTGVSQNPRHKITKRGQNVTFRCDPISEHNRLYWYRQTLGQGPEFLTYFQNEAQLEKSRLLSDRFSAERPKGSFSTLEIQRTEQGDSAMYLCASSPNSWGPPAEQYFGPGTRLTVT.

This chain joins TRBV5-1 and TRBJ1-1; the D is unclear. The CDR3 runs 15 residues. Per the germline V gene, CDR1 is SGHRS and CDR2 is YFSETQ. V was shortened by 2 bases and J by 0 bases, with 11 bases between the two germline ends. The CDR3: CASSLGGAMNTEAFF. In nucleotides, the CDR3 is TGCGCCAGCAGCTTAGGCGGAGCCATGAACACTGAAGCTTTCTTT.

This clone has a single count. The chain uses TRBV5-1 and TRBJ2-3; 7 nucleotides agree with TRBD1. This CDR3 has 16 residues. The V segment lost 0 bases and the J segment 2 bases; nucleotides outside the gene matches: 6. From germline, CDR1 is SGHRS and CDR2 YFSETQ. CDR3 DNA sequence: TGCGCCAGCAGCTTGGACTACAGGGGTTCCACAGATACGCAGTATTTT. The encoded protein is CASSLDYRGSTDTQYF.

The chain recombines TRBV4-3 with TRBJ1-2; D ambiguous. The ends were cut back, 0 bases at V and 8 bases at J, with 19 bases in the middle. There are 16 residues in the CDR3. The V gene's germline CDR1 is LGHNA and CDR2 YSLEER. The CDR3 reads CASSQDITSDKSGYTF. The CDR3 DNA sequence: TGCGCCAGCAGCCAAGATATTACCTCAGACAAATCCGGCTACACCTTC.

The chain couples TRBV13 to TRBJ2-3; TRBD2 might be the D (5 bases). This CDR3 has 17 residues. Looked up from germline, CDR1 is PRHDT and CDR2 is FYEKMQ (reference sequence). Between the trimmed V and J ends, which lost 6 bases and 0 bases, there was a span of 19 bases. CDR3 sequence reads: CASRPRSSSLSTDTQYF. CDR3 nucleotide sequence: TGTGCCAGCAGACCAAGGTCGTCTAGCCTAAGCACAGATACGCAGTATTTT.

The chain joins TRBV6-4 to TRBJ1-4, with D possibly being TRBD1 (6 bases). CDR3 length: 15 residues. V lost 4 bases and J lost 3, with 12 bases in between. The V gene's germline CDR1 is MRHNA and CDR2 SNTAGT. CDR3 protein: CASSAQGGPNEKLFF. The CDR3 coding sequence is TGTGCCAGCAGTGCACAGGGAGGGCCTAATGAAAAACTGTTTTTT.

The chain links TRBV7-3 to TRBJ1-1; 8 bases are shared with TRBD1. Per the germline V gene, CDR1 is SGHTA and CDR2 is FQGTGA. The CDR3 totals 15 residues. After removal of 1 base from V and 11 bases from J, the junction contained 12 bases not matched to a gene. This CDR3 reads CASSLSSGGRDQAFF. DNA of the CDR3: TGTGCCAGCAGCTTAAGTTCAGGGGGCCGCGATCAGGCTTTCTTT.

The genes are TRBV29-1 and TRBJ2-6; D gene uncertain. CDR1 and CDR2 (germline): SQVTM, ANQGSEA. The length of the CDR3 is 15 residues. The V end lost 3 bases, the J end lost 0 bases, and 9 bases lay between the germline ends. The CDR3 DNA sequence: TGCAGCGTTGATAACAGTCACTCTGGGGCCAACGTCCTGACTTTC. Protein: CSVDNSHSGANVLTF.

The chain joins TRBV13 to TRBJ2-7; 9 bases are shared with TRBD1. CDR3 size: 13 residues. Germline V CDR1 and CDR2: PRHDT, FYEKMQ (reference sequence). Trimming cost V 4 bases and J 5 bases; bases outside gene matches: 3. CDR3 DNA: TGTGCCAGCAGCTGGGGACAGGGAAACGAGCAGTACTTC. Its protein product is CASSWGQGNEQYF. The full variable domain, its missing parts supplied by reference TRBV13 and TRBJ2-7, is AAGVIQSPRHLIKEKRETATLKCYPIPRHDTVYWYQQGPGQDPQFLISFYEKMQSDKGSIPDRFSAQQFSDYHSELNMSSLELGDSALYFCASSWGQGNEQYFGPGTRLTVT.

V gene TRBV5-1 combines with J gene TRBJ2-7, with D tentatively TRBD1 or TRBD2 (5 bases each). Per germline, CDR1 SGHRS and CDR2 YFSETQ. Trimming removed 4 bases at V and 4 bases at J, with 18 bases between. This CDR3 region has 15 residues. CDR3 amino acids: CASSLGAGNVYEQYF. The CDR3 region has the DNA TGCGCCAGCAGCCTGGGAGCAGGGAATGTGTACGAGCAGTACTTC.

The chain recombines TRBV2 with TRBJ1-2; a weak D match, TRBD1 (6 bases). The CDR3 is made up of 14 amino acids. V was shortened by 6 bases and J by 7 bases, with 18 bases between the two germline ends. The V gene's germline CDR1 is SNHLY and CDR2 FYNNEI. CDR3: CASRANGRGGGYTF. The CDR3 DNA reads TGTGCCAGCAGAGCAAACGGCAGGGGTGGTGGCTACACCTTC.

The chain is built from TRBV6-1 and TRBJ1-1; TRBD1 agrees at 9 bases. Germline lookup yields CDR1 MNHNS and CDR2 SASEGT. CDR3 length: 15 amino acids. V lost 5 bases to trimming and J lost 1 base; unmatched junction nucleotides: 5. The CDR3 spells CASSKQGAGNTEAFF. The CDR3 nucleotides read TGTGCCAGCAGTAAACAGGGGGCGGGGAACACTGAAGCTTTCTTT.

In this sample, this clone turned up once. The chain couples TRBV30 to TRBJ1-2; the match to TRBD1 covers 7 bases. The CDR3 is 16 amino acids. Germline V CDR1 and CDR2: GTSNPN, SVGIG (reference sequence). Unmatched junction bases numbered 10, after V lost 2 bases and J lost 1 base. In DNA, the CDR3 is TGTGCCTGGAGTCAAAGGAGACAGGGCCTTAACTATGGCTACACCTTC. This encodes CAWSQRRQGLNYGYTF.

The chain couples TRBV18 to TRBJ2-5, with 7 bases aligning to TRBD1. The CDR3 is made up of 13 amino acids. With V trimmed by 6 bases and J by 2 bases, 3 bases remained unmatched. The germline gives CDR1 KGHSH, CDR2 LQKENI. The CDR3 loop reads CASSPTGQETQYF. CDR3 coding DNA: TGTGCCAGCTCTCCGACAGGGCAAGAGACCCAGTACTTC.

This chain joins TRBV7-2 and TRBJ2-7; the match to TRBD2 covers 10 bases. V lost 0 bases to trimming and J lost 8 bases; unmatched junction nucleotides: 10. CDR1 and CDR2 (germline): SGHTA, FQGNSA. This CDR3 is 16 amino acids long. This CDR3 is CASSLARLAGETKQYF. CDR3 DNA sequence: TGTGCCAGCAGCTTAGCGAGGCTAGCGGGGGAAACTAAGCAGTACTTC.

The chain carries TRBV5-1 and TRBJ1-1; no clear D. Germline V gene data show CDR1 as SGHRS and CDR2 as YFSETQ. The CDR3 sequence is 13 residues long. Trimming took off 0 bases at V and 2 bases at J, with 5 bases between the two ends. The CDR3 DNA follows: TGCGCCAGCAGCTTGGGGGCAAACACTGAAGCTTTCTTT. It codes for CASSLGANTEAFF.

The chain joins TRBV10-1 to TRBJ2-1, with a tentative D call TRBD1 (6 bases). The V and J ends lost 10 bases and 10 bases respectively, with 14 bases between them. Germline assignment: CDR1 WNHNN and CDR2 SYGVQD (reference sequence). This CDR3 is 11 amino acids long. As DNA, the CDR3 is TGCGCCACTCAAAAAAGGGGGGAGCAGTTCTTC. Its protein product is CATQKRGEQFF.

This clone was detected only a few times. J is TRBJ2-1 and V is TRBV7-8; TRBD2 matches 10 bases. CDR1 and CDR2 (germline): SGHVS, FQNEAQ. CDR3 size: 17 residues. V dropped 5 bases and J dropped 0; count of bases not matched to a gene: 7. The CDR3 DNA sequence: TGTGCCAGCAGCCCGCGGAGCGGGGGGGCCTCCTACAATGAGCAGTTCTTC. Its translation is CASSPRSGGASYNEQFF. The entire variable domain, with the rest obtained from reference TRBV7-8 and TRBJ2-1, is as follows: GAGVSQSPRYKVAKRGQDVALRCDPISGHVSLFWYQQALGQGPEFLTYFQNEAQLDKSGLPSDRFFAERPEGSVSTLKIQRTQQEDSAVYLCASSPRSGGASYNEQFFGPGTRLTVL.

This clone was recorded only once. The J gene is TRBJ2-5, the V gene TRBV2; 10 positions agree with TRBD2. The CDR3 is 15 residues long. In germline, CDR1 is SNHLY, CDR2 FYNNEI. V was clipped by 3 bases and J by 3 bases; unmatched bases: 4. As DNA, the CDR3 is TGTGCCAGCAGTGAGACTAGCGGGTGGGAAGAGACCCAGTACTTC. It is translated as CASSETSGWEETQYF.

V and J are TRBV7-9 and TRBJ2-7; D uncertain. Looked up from germline, CDR1 is SEHNR and CDR2 is FQNEAQ (reference sequence). This CDR3 comprises 14 residues. The V end lost 6 bases, the J end lost 6 bases, and 18 bases lay between the germline ends. CDR3 nucleotide sequence: TGTGCCAGCAGTCAAGTGTTGGGCGCGAGCGAGCAGTACTTC. Protein product: CASSQVLGASEQYF.

The V and J genes are TRBV25-1 and TRBJ2-2, with D unclear. Germline V lookup: CDR1 MGHDK, CDR2 SYGVNS. This CDR3 region has 17 residues. Trimming cost V 3 bases and J 1 base, with 15 bases left between them. CDR3 region: CASSEETLQLNTGELFF. CDR3 DNA: TGTGCCAGCAGTGAGGAAACCCTACAGTTGAACACCGGGGAGCTGTTTTTT.